This T cell receptor (beta chain) is drawn from a study of T-cell memory formation after mild COVID-19. This clonotype was counted a single time. CDR1 and CDR2 from the germline V gene are KGHSH and LQKENI. V was trimmed by 3 bases and J by 1 base, leaving 10 bases between them. The CDR3 totals 15 residues. TCRdb re-called the 5' RACE reads with MiXCR, one entry per CDR3 protein. The top ten clones hold 31% of a sample with some 69,000 distinct CDR3 sequences, 16% of them seen once. This TCR was sampled from an adult woman who had mild COVID-19 (a few samples of this study predate the infection). Cell type and time point are not known. The sample consisted of PBMCs or a T cell subset sorted from them (not recorded which). This chain joins TRBV18 and TRBJ2-1, with a weak D call TRBD1 (5 bases). CDR3 coding DNA: TGTGCCAGCTCACCGCCCCCAGGGTCCTACAATGAGCAGTTCTTC. The encoded protein is CASSPPPGSYNEQFF.